Shown below are 8 T cell receptor beta chains from a single sample sequenced in a study of cytomegalovirus exposure and HLA in healthy donors. The PCR contained 60 Vbeta and 13 Jbeta primers. Profiled with immunoSEQ multiplex PCR; TCRdb holds only in-frame clones, not every one. This listing includes about 150,000 clones. Sequenced input: PBMCs. The receptor source for this set is a woman between 50 and 59 years old in good health and CMV-seronegative.

This rearrangement joins TRBV7-9 to TRBJ2-2; tentatively, D is TRBD1 (7 bases). Germline V CDR1 and CDR2: SEHNR, FQNEAQ (reference sequence). Trimming pared 8 bases from V and 2 bases from J, leaving 15 bases between. There are 15 residues in the CDR3. CDR3 residues: CASGPTGTNTGELFF. CDR3 DNA: TGTGCCAGCGGCCCGACAGGGACTAACACCGGGGAGCTGTTTTTT.

Here the CDR3 DNA reads TGTGCCAGCAGCCCCTCGAGACAGGGCTACGAGCAGTACTTC. As protein: CASSPSRQGYEQYF. The chain recombines TRBV14 with TRBJ2-7; 7 bases align to TRBD1. With 4 bases clipped from V and 3 bases from J, the junction kept 6 bases outside the gene matches. Germline V CDR1 and CDR2: SGHDN, FVKESK. The CDR3 loop spans 14 amino acids. Full variable domain (rest looked up from reference TRBV14 and TRBJ2-7): EAGVTQFPSHSVIEKGQTVTLRCDPISGHDNLYWYRRVMGKEIKFLLHFVKESKQDESGMPNNRFLAERTGGTYSTLKVQPAELEDSGVYFCASSPSRQGYEQYFGPGTRLTVT.

The rearrangement links TRBV15 to TRBJ1-2; D possibly corresponds to TRBD1 (6 bases). The length of the CDR3 is 16 residues. Deletions cut 3 bases from V and 8 bases from J, with 22 bases between. Germline V gives CDR1 LNHNV, CDR2 YYDKDF (reference sequence). The CDR3 spells CATSSSITGGRGGYTF. The CDR3 DNA follows: TGTGCCACCAGCAGCTCCATTACGGGGGGCCGAGGAGGCTACACCTTC.

The chain carries TRBV4-1 and TRBJ2-1; 9 bases map to TRBD1. The CDR3 loop spans 15 amino acids. Germline assignment: CDR1 MGHRA and CDR2 YSYEKL. The ends lost 4 bases at V and 7 bases at J; junction bases unmatched: 8. This chain's CDR3 is CASSRRDRESNEQFF. Here the CDR3 DNA reads TGCGCCAGCAGCCGGAGGGACAGGGAGTCGAATGAGCAGTTCTTC.

The chain joins TRBV27 to TRBJ2-2; TRBD2 matches at 7 bases. CDR3 size: 15 residues. CDR1 and CDR2 (germline): MNHEY, SMNVEV (reference sequence). Trimming at V came to 10 bases and at J to 4 bases, leaving 12 bases not matched to a gene. The CDR3 loop is CAIRKRESSTGELFF. CDR3 DNA sequence: TGTGCCATCCGTAAGCGGGAATCGAGCACCGGGGAGCTGTTTTTT.

V and J are TRBV28 and TRBJ1-2; D not certain. Trimming pared 3 bases from V and 0 bases from J, leaving 11 bases between. The CDR3 contains 15 residues. The V gene's germline CDR1 is MDHEN and CDR2 SYDVKM. DNA for the CDR3: TGTGCCAGCAGTTTGAGGGCGAGGGCTAACTATGGCTACACCTTC. Translation gives CASSLRARANYGYTF.

V gene TRBV6-5 combines with J gene TRBJ2-7; D possibly corresponds to TRBD1 (6 bases). V was trimmed by 4 bases and J by 8 bases, leaving 18 bases between them. CDR1 is MNHEY and CDR2 is SVGAGI in the germline V gene. The CDR3 has 14 amino acids. The CDR3, as DNA: TGTGCCAGCAGTTCCCGGGCCCAGGGGTTGAAGCAGTACTTC. It translates to CASSSRAQGLKQYF.

The chain links TRBV19 to TRBJ2-7, with 8 bases matching TRBD2. The CDR3 spans 15 residues. The ends lost 8 bases at V and 6 bases at J; junction bases unmatched: 15. The germline V gene encodes CDR1 LNHDA and CDR2 SQIVND (reference sequence). CDR3 sequence: CASAKGEAGAREQYF. As DNA, the CDR3 is TGTGCCAGTGCGAAGGGGGAAGCGGGAGCCCGCGAGCAGTACTTC.